These T cell receptor beta chains were read from a single sample in a study of cytomegalovirus exposure and HLA in healthy donors. Clones were sequenced by immunoSEQ multiplex PCR, and TCRdb holds only the in-frame ones, with some missing. The repertoire includes fewer than 250,000 clones, approximately 80% of them detected once, and about a tenth sits in the top ten. The sample taken for sequencing was PBMCs. Source of these receptors: a woman between 50 and 59 years old in good health and CMV-seropositive. Both conserved end residues are part of each CDR3. D genes are given only for firm matches. Some rows mark clone size as missing; the rest say once, few, many or name a class of expanded clone.

len	j_gene	v_gene	abundance	d_gene	CDR3nt	CDR3aa
16	TRBJ2-2	TRBV5-4	.	TRBD2	TGTGCCAGCAGCCCCCGACTAGCGAGTCACACCGGGGAGCTGTTTTTT	CASSPRLASHTGELFF
15	TRBJ2-1	TRBV5-1	.	TRBD2	TGCGCCAGCAGCTTGCAAGCGGGGGGCAACAATGAGCAGTTCTTC	CASSLQAGGNNEQFF
13	TRBJ2-3	TRBV9	.	.	TGTGCCAGTAGAGGTCCGACCGTAGATACGCAGTATTTT	CASRGPTVDTQYF
19	TRBJ1-5	TRBV7-2	.	.	TGTGCCAGCAGCTTAGTGCCTCCTTCAGGGTGGTCGCGCAATCAGCCCCAGCATTTT	CASSLVPPSGWSRNQPQHF
14	TRBJ2-3	TRBV19	once	TRBD1	TGTGCCAGTAGTATGGACAGGGGGGCAGATACGCAGTATTTT	CASSMDRGADTQYF
16	TRBJ2-7	TRBV27	.	TRBD2	TGTGCCAGCACCCAAGGGAGCGGGGGGGCCGGGGACGAGCAGTACTTC	CASTQGSGGAGDEQYF
13	TRBJ1-5	TRBV28	many	.	TGTGCCAGCAGCCGGTATAGCAATCAGCCCCAGCATTTT	CASSRYSNQPQHF
15	TRBJ1-1	TRBV28	.	.	TGTGCCAGCAGCCCCTCAGGGGCCCAAGCCACTGAAGCTTTCTTT	CASSPSGAQATEAFF
12	TRBJ2-1	TRBV19	.	TRBD2	TGTGCCAGTAGTAATCCGGGAGGTGAGCAGTTCTTC	CASSNPGGEQFF
15	TRBJ1-4	TRBV19	.	TRBD1	TGTGCCAGTAGTATTTCCAGGGGGCACAATGAAAAACTGTTTTTT	CASSISRGHNEKLFF
16	TRBJ1-4	TRBV6-5	.	TRBD1	TGTGCCAGCAGTTTCATTTGGGGACAGCCTAATGAAAAACTGTTTTTT	CASSFIWGQPNEKLFF
16	TRBJ2-3	TRBV19	.	.	TGTGCCAGTAGTAGCCCCGGGGAGCCTAGCACAGATACGCAGTATTTT	CASSSPGEPSTDTQYF
14	TRBJ2-2	TRBV7-3	.	.	TGTGCCAGCAGCGCCCGGGGTACCACCGGGGAGCTGTTTTTT	CASSARGTTGELFF
13	TRBJ2-3	TRBV14	.	TRBD1	TGTGCCAGCAGAGACAGGGTCACAGATACGCAGTATTTT	CASRDRVTDTQYF
16	TRBJ1-4	TRBV19	once	.	TGTGCCAGTAGCTTACAGGGAGGGACGGCTAATGAAAAACTGTTTTTT	CASSLQGGTANEKLFF
17	TRBJ1-5	TRBV28	.	.	TGTGCCAGCTCCAAAGCGCTGTCGGCGGGGAGGGATCAGCCCCAGCATTTT	CASSKALSAGRDQPQHF
11	TRBJ2-5	TRBV29-1	.	.	TGCAGCGTCGGGGGCCAAGAGACCCAGTACTTC	CSVGGQETQYF
12	TRBJ2-2	TRBV5-6	.	.	TGTGCCAGCACCAAAGAGGCCGGGGAGCTGTTTTTT	CASTKEAGELFF
17	TRBJ2-7	TRBV7-8	.	.	TGTGCCACCTCATCCCAGGGGTGGGGCCAGGAGCTATACGAGCAGTACTTC	CATSSQGWGQELYEQYF
11	TRBJ2-5	TRBV30	.	TRBD1	TGTGCCGGTACAGGGGCCGGCGCCCAGTACTTC	CAGTGAGAQYF
14	TRBJ2-5	TRBV7-9	.	.	TGTGCCAGCAGCCCACGGGACTGGCAAGAGACCCAGTACTTC	CASSPRDWQETQYF
12	TRBJ1-1	TRBV7-9	.	.	TGTGCCAGCAGCTTTCGGGACACTGAAGCTTTCTTT	CASSFRDTEAFF
12	TRBJ2-7	TRBV2	.	.	TGTGCCAGCAGTGAAGGGACATTATCGGGGTACTTC	CASSEGTLSGYF
19	TRBJ2-2	TRBV11-2	once	TRBD2	TGTGCCAGCAGCCTGGGACTAGCGGGGCCCCCCTTGAACACCGGGGAGCTGTTTTTT	CASSLGLAGPPLNTGELFF
15	TRBJ2-1	TRBV27	.	.	TGTGCCAGCAGTTTGGCAGGTTCCCTTCCCAATGAGCAGTTCTTC	CASSLAGSLPNEQFF
14	TRBJ1-2	TRBV7-3	.	.	TGTGCCAGCGGGCAGGCAGGGGTCGGCTATGGCTACACCTTC	CASGQAGVGYGYTF
15	TRBJ2-7	TRBV2	.	TRBD2	TGTGCCAGCAGGGTAGCGGGGGGGCCTTTAGTCGAGCAGTACTTC	CASRVAGGPLVEQYF
13	TRBJ1-1	TRBV4-3	.	.	TGCGCCAGCAGCCACGGGACAACGTCCCCGGCTTTCTTT	CASSHGTTSPAFF
18	TRBJ1-4	TRBV5-1	.	TRBD1	TGCGCCAGCAGCTTGACAACACTAACAGGGGGAAAGGGTGAAAAACTGTTTTTT	CASSLTTLTGGKGEKLFF
14	TRBJ2-3	TRBV18	.	.	TGTGCCAGCTCACCCAATAAGGGGACAGATACGCAGTATTTT	CASSPNKGTDTQYF
16	TRBJ1-1	TRBV4-2	.	.	TGTGCCAGCAGCCAAGTCTATCCCATAAGGAACACTGAAGCTTTCTTT	CASSQVYPIRNTEAFF
14	TRBJ2-5	TRBV7-2	.	TRBD2	TGTGCCAGCAGCCGCCCGGGGGGAGGGGAGACCCAGTACTTC	CASSRPGGGETQYF